These 32 T cell receptor beta chains came from one sample sequenced in a study of response to subunit inactivated influenza vaccine. TCRdb processed the RT-PCR reads anew with MiXCR; each CDR3 protein has one entry. The table has fewer than 800,000 distinct CDR3 sequences, 15% to 19% seen once. Here the sequenced sample was PBMCs from blood, taken 12 days after vaccination. Source of these receptors: a man aged 50-59 years who received an inactivated influenza vaccine.

The chain has TRBV20-1 and TRBJ2-3; 9 nucleotides align to TRBD2. CDR1 and CDR2 (germline): DFQATT, SNEGSKA (reference sequence). This CDR3 is 12 amino acids long. J lost 2 bases, V lost 7 bases, and 1 base had no gene match. CDR3 amino acids: CSGGGDTDTQYF. The CDR3, as DNA: TGCAGTGGCGGGGGGGACACAGATACGCAGTATTTT.

The chain uses TRBV15 and TRBJ2-7; TRBD1 matches 7 bases. There are 14 residues in the CDR3. The J segment lost 6 bases and the V segment lost 3 bases, leaving 8 bases of the junction unmatched. Per the germline V gene, CDR1 is LNHNV and CDR2 is YYDKDF (reference sequence). In DNA, the CDR3 is TGTGCCACCAGCAGTTTCAGGGGGTCCACCGAGCAGTACTTC. Encoded protein: CATSSFRGSTEQYF.

In this sample, this clonotype turned up many times. This chain uses TRBV5-1 with TRBJ1-1; 7 bases align to TRBD1. Germline V lookup: CDR1 SGHRS, CDR2 YFSETQ. V was clipped by 4 bases and J by 0 bases; unmatched bases: 9. The CDR3 is made up of 16 amino acids. The CDR3 region is CASSRDGQALNTEAFF. CDR3 bases: TGCGCCAGCAGCCGGGACGGACAGGCCTTGAACACTGAAGCTTTCTTT.

The rearrangement uses TRBV6-7 and TRBJ1-2; D is unclear. TRBV6-7 is designated an ORF whose function remains uncertain. The CDR3 runs to 14 residues. Trimming stripped 5 bases from V and 0 bases from J, with 10 bases between. DNA of the CDR3: TGTGCCAGCAGTACGCCACCTCCTAACTATGGCTACACCTTC. This encodes CASSTPPPNYGYTF.

The chain employs TRBV4-1 and TRBJ2-7, with D perhaps TRBD1 or TRBD2 (5 bases each). The CDR3 has 15 residues. The germline V gene has CDR1 MGHRA and CDR2 YSYEKL. The V and J ends lost 3 bases and 5 bases respectively, with 17 bases between them. CDR3 DNA: TGCGCCAGCAGCCAGGGACGGGGCACGGTGAACGAGCAGTACTTC. Translated: CASSQGRGTVNEQYF.

This clonotype was seen more than once but under ten times. The chain is built from TRBV27 and TRBJ2-1, with TRBD2 matching 8 bases. CDR3 length equals 15 residues. Per germline, CDR1 MNHEY and CDR2 SMNVEV (reference sequence). After removal of 1 base from V and 3 bases from J, the junction contained 2 bases not matched to a gene. The CDR3 here is CASSLFSGIYNEQFF. In nucleotides, the CDR3 is TGTGCCAGCAGTTTATTTAGCGGGATCTACAATGAGCAGTTCTTC.

This clonotype was detected a few times. V gene TRBV12-3 or TRBV12-4 combines with J gene TRBJ1-5, with D possibly being TRBD1 (6 bases). The CDR3 length is 14 residues. Trimming left V 6 bases short and J 5 bases short, with 14 bases between. Written as DNA, the CDR3 is TGTGCCAGCAGGGGACACCCGGGGGATCAGCCCCAGCATTTT. Translated: CASRGHPGDQPQHF.

Only a few counts were recorded for this clonotype. The genes are TRBV20-1 and TRBJ1-5; tentative D call: TRBD1 (5 bases). This CDR3 spans 14 amino acids. Germline assignment: CDR1 DFQATT and CDR2 SNEGSKA (reference sequence). V shed 3 bases and J shed 4 bases, with 13 bases lying between them. CDR3 residues: CSASRGNRNQPQHF. In DNA form, the CDR3 reads TGCAGTGCTAGTAGGGGAAATCGGAATCAGCCCCAGCATTTT.

This clonotype was counted only a few times. This sequence joins TRBV20-1 and TRBJ2-3; D is unclear. V was trimmed by 6 bases and J by 0 bases, leaving 13 bases between them. The CDR3 loop spans 14 amino acids. Germline V lookup: CDR1 DFQATT, CDR2 SNEGSKA (reference sequence). This chain's CDR3 is CSARGGVSTDTQYF. CDR3 in DNA: TGCAGTGCCCGTGGCGGTGTAAGCACAGATACGCAGTATTTT.

This chain links TRBV7-2 with TRBJ2-2; the D gene could be TRBD1 or TRBD2 (6 bases each). Germline-derived CDR1 and CDR2 are SGHTA and FQGNSA. V was pared by 0 bases and J by 1 base, with 9 bases between. The CDR3 spans 16 residues. Written as DNA, the CDR3 is TGTGCCAGCAGCTTAGCGGGGGGCAGGAACACCGGGGAGCTGTTTTTT. Its protein product is CASSLAGGRNTGELFF. The full variable domain, with the rest looked up from reference TRBV7-2 and TRBJ2-2, is GAGVSQSPSNKVTEKGKDVELRCDPISGHTALYWYRQSLGQGLEFLIYFQGNSAPDKSGLPSDRFSAERTGGSVSTLTIQRTQQEDSAVYLCASSLAGGRNTGELFFGEGSRLTVL.

J is TRBJ1-1 and V is TRBV12-3 or TRBV12-4; maybe TRBD1 (5 bases). Trimming left V 7 bases short and J 1 base short, with 16 bases between. This CDR3 is built from 15 residues. This CDR3 is CASKGLWGWNTEAFF. The CDR3 DNA follows: TGTGCCAGCAAGGGTCTTTGGGGCTGGAACACTGAAGCTTTCTTT.

The genes are TRBV6-2 or TRBV6-3 and TRBJ2-1, with 10 bases fitting TRBD1. This CDR3 comprises 15 residues. Trimming took 6 bases from V and 3 from J; bases not matched to a gene: 5. The germline V gene encodes CDR1 MNHEY and CDR2 SVGEGT. The CDR3: CASRPGQGGYNEQFF. In DNA form, the CDR3 reads TGTGCCAGCAGACCCGGACAGGGGGGCTACAATGAGCAGTTCTTC.

The chain combines TRBV6-5 with TRBJ2-1, with 9 positions matching TRBD2. V dropped 0 bases and J dropped 12; count of bases not matched to a gene: 3. The CDR3 covers 13 residues. Germline V gene data show CDR1 as MNHEY and CDR2 as SVGAGI. Here the CDR3 DNA reads TGTGCCAGCAGTTACTCTAGCGGGAGAGGGCAGTTCTTC. Protein: CASSYSSGRGQFF.

This chain uses TRBV30 with TRBJ2-7; D not resolved. Germline CDR1 GTSNPN, CDR2 SVGIG (reference sequence). Trimming took off 2 bases at V and 3 bases at J, with 14 bases between the two ends. The CDR3 length is 14 residues. The CDR3 region is CAWSRVWGNYEQYF. CDR3 DNA: TGTGCCTGGAGTAGGGTGTGGGGAAACTACGAGCAGTACTTC. The full variable domain, in which reference TRBV30 and TRBJ2-7 provide the parts outside the CDR3, is SQTIHQWPATLVQPVGSPLSLECTVEGTSNPNLYWYRQAAGRGLQLLFYSVGIGQISSEVPQNLSASRPQDRQFILSSKKLLLSDSGFYLCAWSRVWGNYEQYFGPGTRLTVT.

This clonotype was detected only a few times. The chain employs TRBV24-1 and TRBJ2-4; tentative D call: TRBD1 (5 bases). Trimming pared 4 bases from V and 2 bases from J, leaving 14 bases between. The CDR3 spans 16 residues. CDR1 and CDR2 from the germline V gene are KGHDR and SFDVKD. The DNA of the CDR3 is TGTGCCACCAGTGACCCAAAGACAGAAACCAAAAACATTCAGTACTTC. Translated: CATSDPKTETKNIQYF.

The V call is TRBV6-5, the J call TRBJ1-6, with no clear D. Trimming took 4 bases from V and 11 from J, leaving 24 bases between them. Germline CDR1 is MNHEY and CDR2 is SVGAGI. This CDR3 has 17 residues. CDR3 protein: CASSFGWVMDVNPPLHF. CDR3 bases: TGTGCCAGCAGTTTTGGATGGGTAATGGATGTAAACCCACCCCTCCACTTT.

The chain is built from TRBV20-1 and TRBJ2-5; D is unclear. In germline, CDR1 is DFQATT, CDR2 SNEGSKA (reference sequence). The CDR3 consists of 12 residues. V was trimmed by 1 base and J by 7 bases, leaving 10 bases between them. The CDR3 coding sequence is TGCAGTGCTAGAGGCGCCGACGGGACCCAGTACTTC. Amino acids: CSARGADGTQYF.

The chain uses TRBV2 and TRBJ1-6; TRBD1 agrees at 8 bases. V dropped 4 bases and J dropped 0; count of bases not matched to a gene: 5. Germline V gene sequence: CDR1 SNHLY, CDR2 FYNNEI. CDR3 length equals 17 residues. Written as DNA, the CDR3 is TGTGCCAGCAGTGTGGCAGGGGGCGCCTCCTATAATTCACCCCTCCACTTT. This gives the protein CASSVAGGASYNSPLHF.

The chain combines TRBV2 with TRBJ2-1, with TRBD2 matching 8 bases. The CDR3 extends over 12 amino acids. Trimming removed 1 base from V and 10 bases from J; junction bases left unmatched: 0. The germline V gene encodes CDR1 SNHLY and CDR2 FYNNEI. The CDR3 loop is CASSEERGEQFF. The CDR3 DNA reads TGTGCCAGCAGTGAAGAGCGGGGGGAGCAGTTCTTC.

This clonotype has just a few counts. This chain uses TRBV11-2 with TRBJ1-1; D unclear. V gave up 7 bases and J gave up 4 bases, with 13 bases separating them. Germline assignment: CDR1 SGHAT and CDR2 FQNNGV. The length of the CDR3 is 13 residues. The chain's CDR3 is CASNLNVPTEAFF. The CDR3 bases are TGTGCCAGCAACCTGAATGTGCCCACTGAAGCTTTCTTT.

This clonotype occurred a few times. This chain connects TRBV27 to TRBJ2-1; a weak D match, TRBD2 (7 bases). V lost 10 bases and J 4 bases, leaving 26 bases between the germline ends. CDR1 and CDR2 (germline): MNHEY, SMNVEV (reference sequence). This CDR3 has 17 amino acids. The CDR3 nucleotides are TGTGCCACCGGGGGCGCCCTGGGCGGGAGTTCGTACAATGAGCAGTTCTTC. Its translation: CATGGALGGSSYNEQFF.

The V gene is TRBV12-3 or TRBV12-4, the J gene TRBJ2-7, with TRBD1 identical over 8 bases. The V segment lost 4 bases and the J segment 5 bases; nucleotides outside the gene matches: 7. The CDR3 has 14 amino acids. The CDR3 protein is CASSSTGQVHEQYF. The CDR3 DNA follows: TGTGCCAGCAGTTCCACGGGACAGGTCCACGAGCAGTACTTC.

The V gene is TRBV12-3 or TRBV12-4, the J gene TRBJ2-5; D uncertain. Trimming cost V 5 bases and J 7 bases, with 20 bases left between them. This CDR3 region has 15 residues. The CDR3 loop is CASSPTGGPKMTQYF. The DNA for the CDR3 is TGTGCCAGCAGTCCCACGGGCGGCCCCAAGATGACCCAGTACTTC.

This rearrangement joins TRBV10-3 to TRBJ2-6; the D gene could be TRBD1 or TRBD2 (6 bases each). From germline, CDR1 is ENHRY and CDR2 SYGVKD. Trimming removed 5 bases from V and 0 bases from J, with 17 bases in between. This CDR3 contains 18 residues. The CDR3 reads CAISFGGRRSSGANVLTF. CDR3 bases: TGTGCCATCAGTTTTGGGGGGCGCCGGAGCTCTGGGGCCAACGTCCTGACTTTC.

V and J are TRBV3-1 and TRBJ2-1; TRBD1 matches at 7 bases. Trimming at V came to 0 bases and at J to 2 bases, leaving 1 base not matched to a gene. From germline, CDR1 is LGHDT and CDR2 YNNKEL (reference sequence). The CDR3 extends over 15 amino acids. This chain's CDR3 is CASSQEQGTYNEQFF. The DNA of the CDR3 is TGTGCCAGCAGCCAAGAACAGGGGACCTACAATGAGCAGTTCTTC.

This rearrangement joins TRBV20-1 to TRBJ1-5; 9 bases map to TRBD1. This CDR3 region has 14 residues. J was trimmed by 6 bases and V by 2 bases; bases with no gene match: 5. Germline V gene sequence: CDR1 DFQATT, CDR2 SNEGSKA (reference sequence). This CDR3 reads CSARTGTGIQPQHF. The CDR3 DNA follows: TGCAGTGCTAGAACCGGGACAGGGATTCAGCCCCAGCATTTT.

The chain couples TRBV18 to TRBJ1-6; 7 bases agree with TRBD1. V lost 3 bases to trimming and J lost 4 bases; unmatched junction nucleotides: 3. This CDR3 contains 15 residues. Germline V gene sequence: CDR1 KGHSH, CDR2 LQKENI. This CDR3 is CASSPQGGYNSPLHF. CDR3 nucleotide sequence: TGTGCCAGCTCACCGCAGGGGGGGTATAATTCACCCCTCCACTTT.

This clonotype turned up a few times. The rearrangement joins TRBV7-2 to TRBJ2-7; no firm D call. The CDR3 has 13 residues. Germline V gene lookup returns CDR1 SGHTA and CDR2 FQGNSA. V was cut by 2 bases and J by 5 bases, with 10 bases left in between. CDR3 amino acids: CASSLSRTHEQYF. The CDR3, as DNA: TGTGCCAGCAGCTTAAGTAGGACGCACGAGCAGTACTTC.

This clonotype came up a few times. The J gene is TRBJ2-7, the V gene TRBV7-2, with 7 bases identical to TRBD2. The V gene end was trimmed by 1 base and the J gene end by 3 bases; junction bases not matched to a gene: 6. Germline values: CDR1 SGHTA, CDR2 FQGNSA. This CDR3 is 15 amino acids long. CDR3: CASSLGSSGNYEQYF. The CDR3 DNA reads as TGTGCCAGCAGCTTAGGGTCCAGCGGGAACTACGAGCAGTACTTC. The full variable domain, completed using reference TRBV7-2 and TRBJ2-7, is GAGVSQSPSNKVTEKGKDVELRCDPISGHTALYWYRQSLGQGLEFLIYFQGNSAPDKSGLPSDRFSAERTGGSVSTLTIQRTQQEDSAVYLCASSLGSSGNYEQYFGPGTRLTVT.

The genes are TRBV7-3 and TRBJ2-1; 10 bases map to TRBD2. The CDR3 is 15 amino acids. The ends lost 1 base at V and 8 bases at J; junction bases unmatched: 5. CDR1 and CDR2 (germline): SGHTA, FQGTGA. CDR3 DNA: TGTGCCAGCAGCTTAATCGCTAGCGGGAGCTATGAGCAGTTCTTC. Amino acids: CASSLIASGSYEQFF.

On this clonotype: It is unclear where the CDR3 begins or ends on the DNA, so no DNA is shown, and the CDR3 is as TCRdb lists it. The chain links TRBV12-3 or TRBV12-4 to TRBJ2-3; the table calls TRBD2, which could not be checked here. The CDR3 sequence runs 15 residues, both termini included. This CDR3 reads CASSSSGGPTDTQYF.

This clonotype was recorded a few times. The rearrangement uses TRBV27 and TRBJ2-3, with 8 bases that match TRBD2. CDR3 length equals 20 residues. Germline CDR1 MNHEY, CDR2 SMNVEV (reference sequence). With 5 bases clipped from V and 3 bases from J, the junction kept 22 bases outside the gene matches. CDR3 coding DNA: TGTGCCAGCAGTCCCAAGATTGAGGGTAGCGGGGTAAGAGGGACAGATACGCAGTATTTT. Protein product: CASSPKIEGSGVRGTDTQYF.